The 25 T cell receptor beta chains below come from one sample, sequenced in a study of shared clonotypes between healthy human individuals (dated by TCRdb to between 2020 and 2021). Library method: the immunoSEQ multiplex PCR assay. TCRdb re-hosts the immuneACCESS table, in-frame sequences only. Its copies lack some clones; in the studies checked, an unresolved V gene accounts for under half of them, and the cause for the rest is not known. Counted in this sample were around 320,000 clones; over 75% of them appeared once. The top ten constitute 15% to 20% of the sample. Material for sequencing was memory CD8+ T cells sorted from blood. The cell subset or site label, read with the paper, signifies: CD45RO+ cells pooled with CCR7-negative TemRA cells. The source is a man aged 18 to 30 in good health.

V is TRBV27 and J is TRBJ2-3, with a tentative D call TRBD2 (6 bases). Germline assignment: CDR1 MNHEY and CDR2 SMNVEV (reference sequence). This CDR3 region has 13 residues. V lost 8 bases to trimming and J lost 6 bases, with 15 bases between them. The CDR3 is CASGGGAFDTQYF. CDR3 in DNA: TGTGCCAGCGGCGGAGGGGCCTTTGATACGCAGTATTTT.

The chain has TRBV9 and TRBJ1-3; D is possibly TRBD1 (6 bases). V was cut by 4 bases and J by 0 bases, with 20 bases left in between. This CDR3 is built from 18 residues. Germline V gene data show CDR1 as SGDLS and CDR2 as YYNGEE. The CDR3 here is CASSPQGGSDFSGNTIYF. DNA for the CDR3: TGTGCCAGCAGCCCACAGGGAGGTTCTGATTTCTCTGGAAACACCATATATTTT.

The chain uses TRBV6-5 and TRBJ1-5; unclear D gene. CDR1 MNHEY and CDR2 SVGAGI come from the germline V gene. Trimming pared 7 bases from V and 0 bases from J, leaving 10 bases between. The CDR3 covers 14 residues. The CDR3 DNA reads TGTGCCAGCAACCCCCACTATAGCAATCAGCCCCAGCATTTT. Translation gives CASNPHYSNQPQHF.

On this clone itself: Mismatch with germline at one junction end may stem from a read error. This rearrangement joins TRBV28 to TRBJ2-5; the D is unclear. Germline lookup yields CDR1 MDHEN and CDR2 SYDVKM. The length of the CDR3 is 13 residues. The chain's CDR3 is CASSSPRPRTQNF. CDR3 coding DNA: TGTGCCAGCAGTTCGCCCCGGCCGAGGACCCAGAACTTC. The full variable domain, completed using reference TRBV28 and TRBJ2-5, is DVKVTQSSRYLVKRTGEKVFLECVQDMDHENMFWYRQDPGLGLRLIYFSYDVKMKEKGDIPEGYSVSREKKERFSLILESASTNQTSMYLCASSSPRPRTQNFGPGTRLLVL.

This chain joins TRBV11-2 and TRBJ2-1; D gene unclear. Germline loops: CDR1 SGHAT, CDR2 FQNNGV. V lost 2 bases, J lost 8 bases, and 4 bases lay in between. The CDR3 has 11 amino acids. Written as DNA, the CDR3 is TGTGCCAGCAGCTTATCCCATGAGCAGTTCTTC. Residues: CASSLSHEQFF. Filled out from reference TRBV11-2 and TRBJ2-1, the complete variable domain reads EAGVAQSPRYKIIEKRQSVAFWCNPISGHATLYWYQQILGQGPKLLIQFQNNGVVDDSQLPKDRFSAERLKGVDSTLKIQPAKLEDSAVYLCASSLSHEQFFGPGTRLTVL.

The chain is built from TRBV2 and TRBJ2-4; a possible D gene is TRBD1 (6 bases). The germline V gene has CDR1 SNHLY and CDR2 FYNNEI. The CDR3 consists of 13 residues. V lost 8 bases, J lost 7 bases, and 15 bases lay in between. CDR3 sequence reads: CASQPGGGNIQYF. The CDR3 coding sequence is TGTGCCAGCCAGCCGGGTGGGGGCAACATTCAGTACTTC.

This chain uses TRBV5-4 with TRBJ2-5, with 11 nucleotides matching TRBD2. This CDR3 region has 16 residues. Germline V gene data show CDR1 as SGHNT and CDR2 as YYREEE (reference sequence). The V and J ends lost 4 bases and 5 bases, in that order; junction bases with no gene match: 10. This CDR3 is CASSHVPTSGTETQYF. The CDR3 DNA is TGTGCCAGCAGCCACGTGCCGACTAGCGGGACGGAGACCCAGTACTTC. The full variable domain, with the rest looked up from reference TRBV5-4 and TRBJ2-5, is ETGVTQSPTHLIKTRGQQVTLRCSSQSGHNTVSWYQQALGQGPQFIFQYYREEENGRGNFPPRFSGLQFPNYSSELNVNALELDDSALYLCASSHVPTSGTETQYFGPGTRLLVL.

This sequence joins TRBV15 and TRBJ2-7; TRBD2 aligns across 7 bases. CDR1 and CDR2 from the germline V gene are LNHNV and YYDKDF (reference sequence). CDR3 length: 14 amino acids. V lost 6 bases and J lost 1; bases outside the gene matches: 6. The CDR3 nucleotides read TGTGCCACCAGGCCGGGACTACTTTCCTACGAGCAGTACTTC. It specifies CATRPGLLSYEQYF.

The chain is built from TRBV7-9 and TRBJ2-7; maybe TRBD2 (6 bases). The CDR3 has 16 amino acids. The germline V and J ends were trimmed by 0 bases and 2 bases, with 14 bases remaining between them. The germline CDR1 and CDR2 sequences are SEHNR and FQNEAQ (reference sequence). The CDR3 DNA is TGTGCCAGCAGCTTAGCGAGGAGGGAATCCCCCTACGAGCAGTACTTC. As protein: CASSLARRESPYEQYF.

This chain joins TRBV27 and TRBJ2-1, with 14 bases aligning to TRBD2. Germline assignment: CDR1 MNHEY and CDR2 SMNVEV (reference sequence). The ends lost 6 bases at V and 0 bases at J; junction bases unmatched: 10. This CDR3 spans 19 amino acids. The CDR3: CASRAPGLAGENSYNEQFF. CDR3 in DNA: TGTGCCAGCAGAGCCCCGGGACTAGCGGGAGAGAACTCCTACAATGAGCAGTTCTTC.

The DNA for the CDR3 is TGCGCCAGCGCTGGGACTTCTGGAGACTATGGCTACACCTTC. Amino acids: CASAGTSGDYGYTF. J is TRBJ1-2 and V is TRBV10-2; D is perhaps TRBD1 (5 bases). V was pared by 8 bases and J by 3 bases, with 16 bases between. Germline CDR1 WSHSY, CDR2 SAAADI. This CDR3 is built from 14 residues.

V is TRBV11-2 and J is TRBJ2-7; D is ambiguous. The CDR3 runs 13 residues. The V end lost 7 bases, the J end lost 5 bases, and 15 bases lay between the germline ends. Germline V CDR1 and CDR2: SGHAT, FQNNGV. CDR3 protein: CASNILMGDEQYF. CDR3 sequence (DNA): TGTGCCAGCAACATATTAATGGGTGACGAGCAGTACTTC.

V is TRBV2 and J is TRBJ2-2, with 16 bases aligning to TRBD2. CDR1 and CDR2 from the germline V gene are SNHLY and FYNNEI. The CDR3 is 18 residues long. J gave up 6 bases and V 6 bases, and 10 bases lay outside the gene matches. The CDR3 coding sequence is TGTGCCAGCAGAGGATTGGGACTAGCGGGAGGGCCCCCCGGGGAGCTGTTTTTT. Protein: CASRGLGLAGGPPGELFF.

The rearrangement uses TRBV6-1 and TRBJ1-2; D uncertain. The V end lost 5 bases, the J end lost 2 bases, and 12 bases lay between the germline ends. The CDR3 is made up of 14 amino acids. In germline, CDR1 is MNHNS, CDR2 SASEGT. In DNA, the CDR3 is TGTGCCAGCAGTCCGGTCCTTGGGAACTATGGCTACACCTTC. Protein product: CASSPVLGNYGYTF.

The chain is built from TRBV28 and TRBJ1-5; D is uncertain. V was pared by 4 bases and J by 11 bases, with 30 bases between. The length of the CDR3 is 18 residues. CDR1 MDHEN and CDR2 SYDVKM come from the germline V gene. CDR3 nucleotides: TGTGCCAGCAGTTCCAGCCCCGGTGGTAGGTTGCCCATCGTAGCCCAGCATTTT. Translation: CASSSSPGGRLPIVAQHF.

This chain connects TRBV5-6 to TRBJ2-1, with 10 bases identical to TRBD2. The V gene end was trimmed by 4 bases and the J gene end by 6 bases; junction bases not matched to a gene: 10. This CDR3 comprises 16 residues. Germline V lookup: CDR1 SGHDT, CDR2 YYEEEE. CDR3 residues: CASSRKGLAVSNEQFF. DNA for the CDR3: TGTGCCAGCAGCAGAAAAGGACTAGCGGTTAGCAATGAGCAGTTCTTC.

The rearrangement links TRBV5-1 to TRBJ1-2; the D is unclear. Per the germline V gene, CDR1 is SGHRS and CDR2 is YFSETQ. V dropped 3 bases and J dropped 8 bases, with 14 bases sitting between them. The length of the CDR3 is 13 residues. CDR3 residues: CASSSPPREGYTF. In DNA form, the CDR3 reads TGCGCCAGCAGCTCCCCCCCTCGGGAGGGCTACACCTTC.

V and J are TRBV5-1 and TRBJ2-5; 7 bases fit TRBD1. The length of the CDR3 is 17 residues. J was trimmed by 5 bases and V by 0 bases; bases with no gene match: 13. Germline V gene sequence: CDR1 SGHRS, CDR2 YFSETQ. The CDR3 DNA reads as TGCGCCAGCAGCTTGGACTACAGGGGAAATGGGGTGGAGACCCAGTACTTC. Residues: CASSLDYRGNGVETQYF.

This clone has just one count. The chain is built from TRBV27 and TRBJ1-3; D ambiguous. CDR1 is MNHEY and CDR2 is SMNVEV in the germline V gene (reference sequence). The CDR3 is 15 residues long. The V and J ends lost 7 bases and 0 bases respectively, with 13 bases between them. The CDR3, as DNA: TGTGCCAGCACCGCCCACGGATACTCTGGAAACACCATATATTTT. Translating gives CASTAHGYSGNTIYF.

The genes are TRBV10-3 and TRBJ2-7; the D is unclear. Germline CDR1 reads ENHRY; CDR2 reads SYGVKD. The CDR3 sequence is 14 residues long. Trimming removed 10 bases from V and 3 bases from J, with 19 bases in between. The CDR3 sequence is CASSPSQAGYEQYF. In nucleotides, the CDR3 is TGTGCCAGCAGCCCCAGTCAAGCCGGCTACGAGCAGTACTTC.

This clone was observed a few times. V and J are TRBV27 and TRBJ2-7, with D perhaps given as TRBD1 or TRBD2 (6 bases each). The ends were cut back, 6 bases at V and 3 bases at J, with 15 bases in the middle. This CDR3 is built from 14 residues. The V gene's germline CDR1 is MNHEY and CDR2 SMNVEV (reference sequence). DNA of the CDR3: TGTGCCAGCAGCCACCGGGGGCCCCACTACGAGCAGTACTTC. Protein sequence: CASSHRGPHYEQYF.

This clone was detected only once. The chain recombines TRBV28 with TRBJ1-5, with 7 bases that match TRBD1. Germline CDR1 MDHEN, CDR2 SYDVKM. With V trimmed by 3 bases and J by 4 bases, 15 bases remained unmatched. The CDR3 runs 18 residues. In nucleotides, the CDR3 is TGTGCCAGCAGTTTTAAAGCCGGGGACAGCTATCTAAATCAGCCCCAGCATTTT. It specifies CASSFKAGDSYLNQPQHF.

CDR3 coding DNA: TGTGCCAGCAGCCCCCCCGGGACAGCTGGCTACGAGCAGTACTTC. Translating it yields CASSPPGTAGYEQYF. The rearrangement links TRBV7-9 to TRBJ2-7, with TRBD1 identical over 7 bases. Germline CDR1 reads SEHNR; CDR2 reads FQNEAQ (reference sequence). The CDR3 totals 15 residues. V lost 5 bases, J lost 3 bases, and 10 bases stayed unmatched.

This CDR3 is CASGSGGGGNEQFF. DNA for the CDR3: TGTGCCAGCGGGAGCGGGGGCGGGGGAAATGAGCAGTTCTTC. The chain is built from TRBV6-5 and TRBJ2-1; 8 bases match TRBD2. V lost 8 bases to trimming and J lost 7 bases; unmatched junction nucleotides: 10. From germline, CDR1 is MNHEY and CDR2 SVGAGI. This CDR3 region has 14 residues.

The V call is TRBV5-6, the J call TRBJ2-3, with D perhaps matching TRBD2 (6 bases). Trimming left V 4 bases short and J 4 bases short, with 19 bases between. Germline CDR1 SGHDT, CDR2 YYEEEE. The CDR3 length is 16 residues. The CDR3 DNA is TGTGCCAGCAGCCCCTCCGGGGGAACGAGGGCAGATACGCAGTATTTT. It yields the protein CASSPSGGTRADTQYF.